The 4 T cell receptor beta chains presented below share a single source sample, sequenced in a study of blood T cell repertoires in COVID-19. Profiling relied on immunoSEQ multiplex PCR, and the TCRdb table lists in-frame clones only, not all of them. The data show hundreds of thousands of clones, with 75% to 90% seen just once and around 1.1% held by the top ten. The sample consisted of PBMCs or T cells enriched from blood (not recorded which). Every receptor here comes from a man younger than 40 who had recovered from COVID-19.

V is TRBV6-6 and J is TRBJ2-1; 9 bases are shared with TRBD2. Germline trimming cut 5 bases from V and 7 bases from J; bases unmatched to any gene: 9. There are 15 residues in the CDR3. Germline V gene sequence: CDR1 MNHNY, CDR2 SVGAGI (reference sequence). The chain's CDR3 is CASSRPGLAENEQFF. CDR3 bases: TGTGCCAGCAGTCGACCGGGACTAGCTGAGAATGAGCAGTTCTTC.

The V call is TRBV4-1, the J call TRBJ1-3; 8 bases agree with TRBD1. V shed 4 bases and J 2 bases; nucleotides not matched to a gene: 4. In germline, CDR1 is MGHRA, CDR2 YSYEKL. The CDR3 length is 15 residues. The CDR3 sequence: CASSRGQGPGNTIYF. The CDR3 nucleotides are TGCGCCAGCAGCCGCGGACAGGGACCTGGAAACACCATATATTTT.

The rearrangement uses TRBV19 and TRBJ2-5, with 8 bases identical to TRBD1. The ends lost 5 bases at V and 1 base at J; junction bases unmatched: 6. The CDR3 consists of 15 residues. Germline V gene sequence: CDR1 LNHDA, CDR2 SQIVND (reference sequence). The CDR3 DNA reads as TGTGCCAGTAGTCCTCGGACAGGGAGCCAAGAGACCCAGTACTTC. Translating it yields CASSPRTGSQETQYF.

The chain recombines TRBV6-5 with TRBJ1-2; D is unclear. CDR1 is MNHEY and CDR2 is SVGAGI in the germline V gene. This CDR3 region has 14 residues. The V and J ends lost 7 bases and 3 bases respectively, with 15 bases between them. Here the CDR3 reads CASTFQEGDYGYTF. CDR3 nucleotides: TGTGCCAGCACCTTTCAGGAGGGAGACTATGGCTACACCTTC.